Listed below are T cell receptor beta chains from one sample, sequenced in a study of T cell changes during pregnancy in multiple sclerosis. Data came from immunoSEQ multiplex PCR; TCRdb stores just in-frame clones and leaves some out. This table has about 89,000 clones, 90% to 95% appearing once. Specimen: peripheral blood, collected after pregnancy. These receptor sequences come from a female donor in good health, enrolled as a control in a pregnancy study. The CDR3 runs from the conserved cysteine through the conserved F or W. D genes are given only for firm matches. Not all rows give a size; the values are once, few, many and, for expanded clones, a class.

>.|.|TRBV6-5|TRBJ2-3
CASSYVASGTDTQYF
TGTGCCAGCAGTTACGTGGCTAGCGGCACAGATACGCAGTATTTT
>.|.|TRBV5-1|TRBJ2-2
CASSASLTNTGELFF
TGCGCCAGCAGCGCCAGTTTAACGAACACCGGGGAGCTGTTTTTT
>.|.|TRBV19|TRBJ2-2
CASSPGTNTGELFF
TGTGCCAGTAGTCCCGGGACGAACACCGGGGAGCTGTTTTTT
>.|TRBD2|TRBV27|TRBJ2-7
CASSAGLAGAYYEQYF
TGTGCCAGCAGTGCGGGGCTAGCGGGGGCTTACTACGAGCAGTACTTC
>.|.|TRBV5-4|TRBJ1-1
CASSALRGFTEAFF
TGTGCCAGCAGCGCCCTGCGCGGGTTCACTGAAGCTTTCTTT
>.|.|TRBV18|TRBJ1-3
CASSAGVEGNTIYF
TGTGCCAGCTCAGCGGGGGTGGAAGGAAACACCATATATTTT
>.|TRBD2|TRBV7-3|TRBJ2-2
CASSLGLASAGELFF
TGTGCCAGCAGCTTGGGACTAGCTTCAGCCGGGGAGCTGTTTTTT
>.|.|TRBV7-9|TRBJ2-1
CASSPGGGRSGHEQFF
TGTGCCAGCAGCCCAGGAGGAGGCCGCAGCGGGCATGAGCAGTTCTTC
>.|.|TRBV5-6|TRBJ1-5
CASSLGPGAQPQHF
TGTGCCAGCAGCTTGGGGCCGGGTGCTCAGCCCCAGCATTTT
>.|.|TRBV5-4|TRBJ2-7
CASGLGGGEQYF
TGTGCCAGCGGCCTTGGGGGAGGCGAGCAGTACTTC
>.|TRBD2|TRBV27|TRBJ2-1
CASSFGTRDEQFF
TGTGCCAGCAGTTTCGGGACTAGGGATGAGCAGTTCTTC
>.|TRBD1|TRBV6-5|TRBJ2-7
CASDRGYEQYF
TGTGCCAGCGACAGGGGCTACGAGCAGTACTTC
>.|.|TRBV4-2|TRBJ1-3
CASSQDWASSGNTIYF
TGTGCCAGCAGCCAAGATTGGGCGAGTTCTGGAAACACCATATATTTT
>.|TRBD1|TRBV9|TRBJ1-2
CASSPGTGGLYGYTF
TGTGCCAGCAGCCCGGGGACAGGGGGTCTCTATGGCTACACCTTC
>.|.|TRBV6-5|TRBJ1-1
CASSPLASEAFF
TGTGCCAGCAGTCCTCTCGCCAGTGAAGCTTTCTTT
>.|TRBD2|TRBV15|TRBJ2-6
CATSTGTSGIGANVLTF
TGTGCCACCAGCACCGGGACTAGCGGGATCGGGGCCAACGTCCTGACTTTC
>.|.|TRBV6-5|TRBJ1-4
CASSYGQGNNEKLFF
TGTGCCAGCAGTTACGGCCAGGGTAATAATGAAAAACTGTTTTTT
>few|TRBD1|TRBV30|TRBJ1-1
CALDRGEAFF
TGTGCTTTGGACAGGGGAGAAGCTTTCTTT
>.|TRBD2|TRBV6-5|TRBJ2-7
CASSRGGYEQYF
TGTGCCAGTTCCCGGGGGGGCTACGAGCAGTACTTC
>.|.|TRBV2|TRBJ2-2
CASSGSELTGELFF
TGTGCCAGCAGTGGGTCGGAGTTAACGGGGGAGCTGTTTTTT
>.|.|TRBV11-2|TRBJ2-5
CASSLVRSPSRFRQETQYF
TGTGCCAGCAGCTTAGTACGTTCGCCTAGCAGGTTTCGGCAAGAGACCCAGTACTTC
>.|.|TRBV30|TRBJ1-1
CAWGNRAGVMYTEAFF
TGTGCCTGGGGTAATAGGGCAGGGGTTATGTACACTGAAGCTTTCTTT
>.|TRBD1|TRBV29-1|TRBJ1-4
CSVVGTGGAGANEKLFF
TGCAGCGTTGTGGGGACAGGGGGCGCGGGGGCTAATGAAAAACTGTTTTTT
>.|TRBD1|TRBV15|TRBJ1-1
CATSRDRGIMNTEAFF
TGTGCCACCAGCAGGGACAGGGGAATCATGAACACTGAAGCTTTCTTT
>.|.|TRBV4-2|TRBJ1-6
CASSQGGAPLHF
TGTGCCAGCAGCCAAGGTGGGGCGCCCCTCCACTTT
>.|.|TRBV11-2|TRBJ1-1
CASSLLLGAGGTEAFF
TGTGCCAGCAGCTTATTGTTGGGGGCGGGTGGCACTGAAGCTTTCTTT
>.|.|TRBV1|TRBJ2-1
CTSSPIAGEQFF
TGCACCAGCAGCCCGATAGCTGGTGAGCAGTTCTTC
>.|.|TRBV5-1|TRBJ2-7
CASTREPGRGYPYEQYF
TGCGCCAGCACCCGCGAGCCCGGCAGGGGATACCCCTACGAGCAGTACTTC
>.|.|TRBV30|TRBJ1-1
CASYRVLNTEAFF
TGTGCCTCATACAGGGTCCTGAACACTGAAGCTTTCTTT
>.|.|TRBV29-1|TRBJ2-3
CSVTSTDTQYF
TGCAGCGTAACTAGCACAGATACGCAGTATTTT
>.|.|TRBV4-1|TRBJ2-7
CASSHGLLIPYEQYF
TGCGCCAGCAGCCACGGACTACTGATTCCCTACGAGCAGTACTTC
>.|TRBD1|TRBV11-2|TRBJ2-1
CASSTGQARNFF
TGTGCCAGCAGCACAGGACAGGCTCGAAATTTCTTC
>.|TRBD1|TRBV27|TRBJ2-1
CASSLFLQGTGGHEQFF
TGTGCCAGCAGTTTATTTCTACAAGGGACAGGGGGCCATGAGCAGTTCTTC
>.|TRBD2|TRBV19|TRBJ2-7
CASSIATSGLYEQYF
TGTGCCAGTAGTATAGCGACTAGCGGCCTCTACGAGCAGTACTTC
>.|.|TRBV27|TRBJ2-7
CASSLSFNSYEQYF
TGTGCCAGCAGTTTGTCATTCAACTCCTACGAGCAGTACTTC
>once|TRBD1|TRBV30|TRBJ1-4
CAWQQGARGNEKLFF
TGTGCCTGGCAACAGGGGGCGCGGGGTAATGAAAAACTGTTTTTT
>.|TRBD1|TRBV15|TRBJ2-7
CATSRRGQDEQYF
TGTGCCACCAGCAGACGCGGACAGGACGAGCAGTACTTC
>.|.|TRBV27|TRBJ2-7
CASSPYTGYVEQYF
TGTGCCAGCAGCCCTTACACAGGGTATGTCGAGCAGTACTTC
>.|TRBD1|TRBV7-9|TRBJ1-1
CASSFRGGDRGRTEAFF
TGTGCCAGCAGCTTTAGGGGGGGGGACAGGGGTAGGACTGAAGCTTTCTTT
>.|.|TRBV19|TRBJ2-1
CASSISGSPLNEQFF
TGTGCCAGTAGTATTAGTGGGAGCCCTTTAAATGAGCAGTTCTTC
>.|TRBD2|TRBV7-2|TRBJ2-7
CASSSSSGADTEQYF
TGTGCCAGCAGCTCTTCTAGCGGGGCTGATACGGAGCAGTACTTC
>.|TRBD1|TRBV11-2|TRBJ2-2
CASSFFQGASAGELFF
TGTGCCAGCAGCTTTTTTCAGGGGGCGAGTGCCGGGGAGCTGTTTTTT
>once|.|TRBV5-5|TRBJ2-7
CASSLELSRVDEQYF
TGTGCCAGCAGCTTGGAATTAAGCAGGGTCGACGAGCAGTACTTC
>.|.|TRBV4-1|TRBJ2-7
CASSQGREQYF
TGCGCCAGCAGCCAAGGTCGCGAGCAGTACTTC
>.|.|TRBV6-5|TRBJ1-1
CASNGRGGTEAFF
TGTGCCAGCAACGGACGGGGGGGCACTGAAGCTTTCTTT
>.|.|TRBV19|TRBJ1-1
CASSIDVGRPNTEAFF
TGTGCCAGTAGTATAGATGTTGGGAGACCGAACACTGAAGCTTTCTTT
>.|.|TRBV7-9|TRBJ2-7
CASSGGAGPSYEQYF
TGTGCCAGCAGCGGAGGTGCGGGGCCCTCCTACGAGCAGTACTTC
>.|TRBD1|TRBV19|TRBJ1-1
CASSMTGFGTEAFF
TGTGCCAGTAGTATGACAGGGTTCGGGACTGAAGCTTTCTTT
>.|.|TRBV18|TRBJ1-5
CASSIGNSNQPQHF
TGTGCCAGCTCAATCGGGAATAGCAATCAGCCCCAGCATTTT
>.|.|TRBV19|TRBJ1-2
CASSIIGTGPDGYTF
TGTGCCAGTAGTATAATTGGAACAGGGCCGGATGGCTACACCTTC
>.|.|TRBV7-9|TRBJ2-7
CASSYAGEQYF
TGTGCCAGCAGCTACGCAGGTGAGCAGTACTTC
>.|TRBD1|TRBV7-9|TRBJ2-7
CASSFLPLGDRTRRGEQYF
TGTGCCAGCAGCTTTCTGCCTTTGGGGGACAGAACACGGCGCGGCGAGCAGTACTTC
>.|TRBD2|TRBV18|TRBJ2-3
CASSWTSARDTQYF
TGTGCCAGCTCATGGACTAGTGCGCGGGATACGCAGTATTTT
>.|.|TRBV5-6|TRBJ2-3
CASSLGRVDTQYF
TGTGCCAGCAGCTTGGGCAGGGTTGATACGCAGTATTTT
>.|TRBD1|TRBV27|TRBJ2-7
CASSPQDRDDEQYF
TGTGCCAGCAGTCCACAGGACAGGGACGACGAGCAGTACTTC
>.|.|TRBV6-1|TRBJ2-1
CASSELHEGNEQFF
TGTGCCAGCAGTGAACTCCACGAGGGCAATGAGCAGTTCTTC
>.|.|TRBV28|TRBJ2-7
CASSLRAEAEQYF
TGTGCCAGCAGTTTAAGAGCAGAGGCCGAGCAGTACTTC
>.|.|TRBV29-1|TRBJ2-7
CSVVEEASYEQYF
TGCAGCGTTGTTGAGGAAGCCTCCTACGAGCAGTACTTC
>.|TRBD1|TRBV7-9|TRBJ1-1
CASSLTPTGVDTEAFF
TGTGCCAGCAGCCTCACCCCGACAGGGGTTGACACTGAAGCTTTCTTT